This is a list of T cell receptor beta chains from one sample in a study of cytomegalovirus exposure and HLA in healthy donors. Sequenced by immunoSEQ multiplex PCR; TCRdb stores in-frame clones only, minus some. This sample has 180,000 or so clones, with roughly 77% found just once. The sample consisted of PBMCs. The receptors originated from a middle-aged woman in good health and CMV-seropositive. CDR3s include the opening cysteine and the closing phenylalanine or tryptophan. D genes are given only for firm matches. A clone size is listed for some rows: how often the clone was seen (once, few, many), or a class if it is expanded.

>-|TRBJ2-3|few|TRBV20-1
CSARVSDTQYF
TGCAGTGCTAGAGTATCAGATACGCAGTATTTT
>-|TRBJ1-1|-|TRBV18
CASSPTGRTNTEAFF
TGTGCCAGCTCACCGACAGGACGGACGAACACTGAAGCTTTCTTT
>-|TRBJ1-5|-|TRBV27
CASRGGSQPQHF
TGTGCCAGCAGGGGGGGGAGTCAGCCCCAGCATTTT
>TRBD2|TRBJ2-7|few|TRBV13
CASSRKREGLYEQYF
TGTGCCAGCAGCAGAAAGCGGGAGGGCCTGTACGAGCAGTACTTC
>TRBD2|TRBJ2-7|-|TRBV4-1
CASSQDWAGAYEQYF
TGCGCCAGCAGCCAAGATTGGGCGGGAGCCTACGAGCAGTACTTC
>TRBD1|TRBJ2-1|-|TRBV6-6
CASIRTGGRYNEQFF
TGTGCCAGCATCAGGACAGGGGGCAGATACAATGAGCAGTTCTTC
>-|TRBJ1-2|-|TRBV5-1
CASSSGGGSAYGYTF
TGCGCCAGCAGCTCGGGCGGAGGGAGTGCGTATGGCTACACCTTC
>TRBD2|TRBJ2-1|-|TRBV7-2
CASSPTAGTRGPNEQFF
TGTGCCAGCAGCCCGACAGCCGGGACTAGAGGACCCAATGAGCAGTTCTTC
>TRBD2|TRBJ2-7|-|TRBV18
CASSPNREGEQYF
TGTGCCAGCTCACCTAACCGGGAGGGCGAGCAGTACTTC
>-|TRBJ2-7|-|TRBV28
CASRDDRRTYEQYF
TGTGCCAGCAGGGACGACAGGAGAACCTACGAGCAGTACTTC
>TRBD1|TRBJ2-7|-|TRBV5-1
CASSPGVGQGCEQYF
TGCGCCAGCAGTCCCGGCGTGGGACAGGGGTGCGAGCAGTACTTC
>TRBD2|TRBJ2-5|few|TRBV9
CASSPSGGRGQETQYF
TGTGCCAGCAGCCCGAGCGGGGGGAGAGGGCAAGAGACCCAGTACTTC
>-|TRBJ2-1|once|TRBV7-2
CASSLLAGSYNEQFF
TGTGCCAGCAGCTTACTGGCGGGGTCCTACAATGAGCAGTTCTTC
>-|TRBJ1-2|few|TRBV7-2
CASSANDIYGYTF
TGTGCCAGCAGCGCAAATGACATCTATGGCTACACCTTC
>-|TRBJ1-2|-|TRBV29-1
CSVDEGGYGYTF
TGCAGCGTTGACGAGGGAGGGTATGGCTACACCTTC
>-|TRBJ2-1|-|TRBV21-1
CASSKAGQPRIYNEQFF
TGTGCCAGCAGCAAAGCGGGACAGCCCAGAATCTACAATGAGCAGTTCTTC
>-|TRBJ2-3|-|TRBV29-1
CSVEGLAIGTDTQYF
TGCAGCGTTGAAGGGCTAGCGATTGGCACAGATACGCAGTATTTT
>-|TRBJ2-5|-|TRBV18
CASSRALEETQYF
TGTGCCAGCTCCCGAGCGTTGGAGGAGACCCAGTACTTC
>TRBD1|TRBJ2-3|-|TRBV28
CATVDRVNTDTQYF
TGTGCCACCGTTGACAGGGTCAACACAGATACGCAGTATTTT
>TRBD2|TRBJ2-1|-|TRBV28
CASSLGRDGFF
TGTGCCAGCAGTTTAGGGAGGGACGGGTTCTTC
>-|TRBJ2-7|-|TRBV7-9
CASSEGVSYEQYF
TGTGCCAGCAGCGAGGGGGTGTCCTACGAGCAGTACTTC
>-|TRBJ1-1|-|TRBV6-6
CASSYGSSEAFF
TGTGCCAGCAGTTACGGGAGCTCTGAAGCTTTCTTT
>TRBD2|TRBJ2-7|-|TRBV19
CASSAGDYEQYF
TGTGCCAGCTCAGCGGGAGACTACGAGCAGTACTTC
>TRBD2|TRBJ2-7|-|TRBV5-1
CASSLYSSGTYEQYF
TGCGCCAGCAGCTTGTATTCTAGCGGAACCTACGAGCAGTACTTC
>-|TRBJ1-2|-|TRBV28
CASSGPRGTTNYGYTF
TGTGCCAGCAGTGGGCCGCGTGGGACTACTAACTATGGCTACACCTTC
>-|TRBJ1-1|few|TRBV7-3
CASSPGSTEAFF
TGTGCCAGCAGCCCGGGTAGCACTGAAGCTTTCTTT